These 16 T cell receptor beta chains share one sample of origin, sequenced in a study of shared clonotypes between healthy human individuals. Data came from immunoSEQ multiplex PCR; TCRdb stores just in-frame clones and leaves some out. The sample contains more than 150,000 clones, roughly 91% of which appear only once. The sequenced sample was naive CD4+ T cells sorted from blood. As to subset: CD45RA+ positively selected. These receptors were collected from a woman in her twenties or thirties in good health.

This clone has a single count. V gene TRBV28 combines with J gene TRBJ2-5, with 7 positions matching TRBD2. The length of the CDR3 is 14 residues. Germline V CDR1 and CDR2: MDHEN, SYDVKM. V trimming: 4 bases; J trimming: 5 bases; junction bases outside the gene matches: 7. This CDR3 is CASSSAGTGETQYF. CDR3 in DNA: TGTGCCAGCAGTTCAGCGGGGACCGGGGAGACCCAGTACTTC.

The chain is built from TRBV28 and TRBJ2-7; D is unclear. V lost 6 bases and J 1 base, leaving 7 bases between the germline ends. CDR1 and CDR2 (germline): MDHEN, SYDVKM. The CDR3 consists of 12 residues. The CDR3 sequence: CASRNPSYEQYF. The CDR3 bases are TGTGCCAGCAGGAACCCGTCCTACGAGCAGTACTTC.

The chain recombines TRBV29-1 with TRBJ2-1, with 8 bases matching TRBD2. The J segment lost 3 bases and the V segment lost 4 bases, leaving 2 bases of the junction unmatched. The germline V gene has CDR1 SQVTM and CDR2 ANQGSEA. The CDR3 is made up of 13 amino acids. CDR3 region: CSVAGTSYNEQFF. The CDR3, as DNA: TGCAGCGTTGCCGGGACTAGCTACAATGAGCAGTTCTTC.

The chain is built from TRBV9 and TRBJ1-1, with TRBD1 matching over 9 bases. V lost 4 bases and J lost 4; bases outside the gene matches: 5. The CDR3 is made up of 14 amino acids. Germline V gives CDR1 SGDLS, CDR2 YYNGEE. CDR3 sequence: CASSKTGGGTEAFF. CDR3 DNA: TGTGCCAGCAGCAAGACAGGGGGTGGCACTGAAGCTTTCTTT.

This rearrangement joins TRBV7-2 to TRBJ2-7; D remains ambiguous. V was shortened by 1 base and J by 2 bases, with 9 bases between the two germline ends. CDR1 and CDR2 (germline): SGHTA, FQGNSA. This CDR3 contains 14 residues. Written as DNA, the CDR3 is TGTGCCAGCAGCTTAGGCGGAACTCCCTACGAGCAGTACTTC. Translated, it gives CASSLGGTPYEQYF.

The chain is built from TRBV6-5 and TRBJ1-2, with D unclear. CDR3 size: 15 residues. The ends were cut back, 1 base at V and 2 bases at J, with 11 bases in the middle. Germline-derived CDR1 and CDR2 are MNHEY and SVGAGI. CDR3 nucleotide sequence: TGTGCCAGCAGTTACTACGGCGGCGGAAACTATGGCTACACCTTC. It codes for CASSYYGGGNYGYTF.

This CDR3 reads CASSSRQSMNTEAFF. The CDR3 DNA reads TGTGCCAGCTCATCAAGACAGAGCATGAACACTGAAGCTTTCTTT. The chain combines TRBV18 with TRBJ1-1, with TRBD1 as a possible D gene (5 bases). From germline, CDR1 is KGHSH and CDR2 LQKENI. Trimming pared 5 bases from V and 0 bases from J, leaving 13 bases between. The CDR3 has 15 amino acids.

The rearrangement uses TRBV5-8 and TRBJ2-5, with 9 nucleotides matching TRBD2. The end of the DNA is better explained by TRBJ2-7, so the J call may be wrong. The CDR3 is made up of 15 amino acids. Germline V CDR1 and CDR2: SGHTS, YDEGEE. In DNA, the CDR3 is TGTGCCAGCAGCGGGACTAGCACTCGGTTTGGCGAGCAGTACTTC. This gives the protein CASSGTSTRFGEQYF.

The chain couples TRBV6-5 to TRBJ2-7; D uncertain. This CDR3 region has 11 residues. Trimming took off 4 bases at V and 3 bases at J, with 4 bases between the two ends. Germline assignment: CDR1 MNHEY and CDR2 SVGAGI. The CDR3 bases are TGTGCCAGCAGTTTGGGCTACGAGCAGTACTTC. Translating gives CASSLGYEQYF.

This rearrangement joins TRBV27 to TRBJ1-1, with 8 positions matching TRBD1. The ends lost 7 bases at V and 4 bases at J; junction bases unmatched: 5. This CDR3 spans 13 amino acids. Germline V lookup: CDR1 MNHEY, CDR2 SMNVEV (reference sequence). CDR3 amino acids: CASMQGAGTEAFF. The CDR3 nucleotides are TGTGCCAGCATGCAGGGGGCCGGCACTGAAGCTTTCTTT.

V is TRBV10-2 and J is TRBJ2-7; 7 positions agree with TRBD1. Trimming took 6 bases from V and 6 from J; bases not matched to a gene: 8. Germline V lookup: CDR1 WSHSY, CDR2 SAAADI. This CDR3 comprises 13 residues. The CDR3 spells CASRLDRWSEQYF. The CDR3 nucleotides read TGCGCCAGCAGATTGGACAGGTGGAGCGAGCAGTACTTC.

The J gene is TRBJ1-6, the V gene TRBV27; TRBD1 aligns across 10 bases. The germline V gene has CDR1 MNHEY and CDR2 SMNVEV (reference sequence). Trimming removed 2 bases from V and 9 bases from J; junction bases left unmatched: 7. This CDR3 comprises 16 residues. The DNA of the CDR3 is TGTGCCAGCAGTTTAACGACAGGGGGCAGGGGTTCACCCCTCCACTTT. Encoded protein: CASSLTTGGRGSPLHF.

CDR3 in DNA: TGTGCCAGCAGTCTGACTAGCAGGCACTACTACGAGCAGTACTTC. This translates into CASSLTSRHYYEQYF. The V and J genes are TRBV28 and TRBJ2-7; 7 positions agree with TRBD2. CDR1 MDHEN and CDR2 SYDVKM come from the germline V gene. Trimming cost V 5 bases and J 3 bases; bases outside gene matches: 10. The CDR3 runs 15 residues.

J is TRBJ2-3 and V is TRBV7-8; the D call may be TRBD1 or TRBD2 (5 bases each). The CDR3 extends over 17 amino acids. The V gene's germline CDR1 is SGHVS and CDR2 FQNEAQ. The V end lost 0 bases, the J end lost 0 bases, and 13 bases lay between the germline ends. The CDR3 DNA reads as TGTGCCAGCAGCTTAGCCGGGGCCTGGAGTAGCACAGATACGCAGTATTTT. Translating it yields CASSLAGAWSSTDTQYF.

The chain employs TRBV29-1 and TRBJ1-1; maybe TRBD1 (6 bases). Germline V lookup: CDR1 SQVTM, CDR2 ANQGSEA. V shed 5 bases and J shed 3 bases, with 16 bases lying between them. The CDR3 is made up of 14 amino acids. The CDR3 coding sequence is TGCAGCGTTACCCCGACAGGATGGGACACTGAAGCTTTCTTT. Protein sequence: CSVTPTGWDTEAFF.

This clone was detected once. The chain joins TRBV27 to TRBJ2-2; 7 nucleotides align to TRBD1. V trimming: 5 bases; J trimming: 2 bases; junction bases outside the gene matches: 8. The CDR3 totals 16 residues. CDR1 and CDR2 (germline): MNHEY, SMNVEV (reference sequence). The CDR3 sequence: CASSHPGTDNTGELFF. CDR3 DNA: TGTGCCAGCAGTCACCCCGGGACAGACAACACCGGGGAGCTGTTTTTT.